This T cell receptor beta chain was documented in a study of CD8 T cells in ankylosing spondylitis. Findings and limits, study-wide: A TCR beta motif of seven or eight highly homologous variants appeared characteristic of ankylosing spondylitis blood.

On this clonotype itself: Its specificity is unknown.

Using quantitative 5'-RACE with molecular barcodes, the authors made TCR beta libraries. In TCRdb, the 5' RACE reads were re-called with MiXCR into one record per CDR3 protein. The profile covers some 700,000 distinct CDR3 sequences, with over 15% appearing a single time and under 20% taken by the ten largest. Germline CDR1 is SGHRS and CDR2 is YFSETQ. The CDR3 runs 15 residues. With 2 bases removed from V and 5 bases from J, the gap between germline ends came to 14 bases. Material for sequencing was blood, either unsorted or a sorted T cell fraction (not recorded which). This chain links TRBV5-1 with TRBJ2-1; tentatively, D is TRBD1 (8 bases). The receptor was derived from a male donor with ankylosing spondylitis. CDR3 DNA sequence: TGCGCCAGCAGCTTTACAGGGGGAGGGAACAATGAGCAGTTCTTC. It codes for CASSFTGGGNNEQFF.